What follows is one T cell receptor (beta chain) and its context. The antigen is undetermined. Assay execution proceeded at the deep level. It was across several immunoSEQ plates that each subset's genomic DNA was evenly split. Here immunoSEQ multiplex PCR was the method, and the copy in TCRdb shows in-frame clones only, minus some. The sample has approximately 980,000 clones, approximately 80% seen once. The CDR3 length is 10 residues. Trimming took off 8 bases at V and 6 bases at J, with 7 bases between the two ends. Germline values: CDR1 SEHNR, CDR2 FQNEAQ (reference sequence). These data are taken from a study of shared clonotypes between healthy human individuals. Study observations and caveats: Inspection by rarefaction showed sorted-subset sequencing to be incomplete despite large depth.

This TCR was recovered from a man between 18 and 35 years old in good health. V gene TRBV7-9 combines with J gene TRBJ1-1; no reliable D call. Sequencing input: memory CD4+ T cells sorted from blood. The sample's subset: CD45RA-negative fraction. The CDR3 DNA follows: TGTGCCAGCCGGGTAGCTGAAGCTTTCTTT. As protein: CASRVAEAFF.